This TCR beta chain is drawn from a study of tumor and adjacent non-tumor tissue in lung cancer. On the study more broadly: Stage I to III disease affected approximately 11 men and about 5 women aged roughly 31 to 80.

The library came from three nested PCR rounds adapted from ARM-PCR protocols. One entry per CDR3 protein, called by TCRdb with MiXCR from the multiplex PCR reads. The sample holds more than 95,000 distinct CDR3 sequences; around three fifths are singletons and the top ten take around 13%. RNA was extracted from bulk tissue without any cell sorting. Study-level points and caveats: Tumor tissue had significantly higher TCR diversity than normal lung.

This clonotype was seen a single time. Its antigen is not identified. A much larger clone sits a single nucleotide away, making a read error possible. Germline V gives CDR1 MNHEY, CDR2 SVGEGT. This CDR3 has 14 amino acids. This clonotype was sampled from a man aged 25-40 years with non-small cell lung cancer. This sequence joins TRBV6-2 or TRBV6-3 and TRBJ1-3; no definite D call. The sequenced sample consisted of lung tumor tissue. CDR3 DNA sequence: TGTGCCAGCAGTGACTTGGCGTCTGGAAACACCATGTATTTT. Translated: CASSDLASGNTMYF.